The rows below give T cell receptor beta chains drawn from one sample of a study of blood T cell repertoires in COVID-19. Sequencing used immunoSEQ multiplex PCR; TCRdb keeps in-frame clones, though not all of them. The repertoire has about 200,000 clones, 85% of them found once; the top ten carry almost 5%. Source material: peripheral blood. The source is a woman over 75 with acute or convalescent COVID-19. Each CDR3 is given with its conserved first and last residue. Each record gives: clone size, D gene, V gene, J gene, CDR3 protein, CDR3 DNA. D genes are given only for firm matches. The size field is filled for only some rows; it gives once, few, many or a size class.

>-|-|TRBV6-5|TRBJ1-6
CASSYSEGDSPLHF
TGTGCCAGCAGTTACTCGGAAGGGGATTCACCCCTCCACTTT
>-|TRBD1|TRBV4-3|TRBJ1-3
CASSQGRTGLGNTIYF
TGCGCCAGCAGCCAAGGGAGGACAGGACTTGGAAACACCATATATTTT
>-|TRBD2|TRBV9|TRBJ2-1
CASSTATSGSFNEQFF
TGTGCCAGCAGCACCGCAACTAGCGGGAGTTTCAATGAGCAGTTCTTC
>few|-|TRBV4-2|TRBJ2-7
CASSQVSLGSSYEQYF
TGTGCCAGCAGCCAAGTCTCCCTAGGGAGCTCCTACGAGCAGTACTTC
>-|-|TRBV2|TRBJ2-2
CASRLGTPNTGELFF
TGTGCCAGCAGGCTCGGGACTCCGAACACCGGGGAGCTGTTTTTT
>many|-|TRBV11-3|TRBJ2-2
CASSLRDPGELFF
TGTGCCAGCAGCCTCAGGGATCCCGGGGAGCTGTTTTTT
>-|-|TRBV28|TRBJ1-2
CASSTTGHPADYGYTF
TGTGCCAGCAGTACGACGGGACACCCCGCAGATTATGGCTACACCTTC
>-|-|TRBV5-1|TRBJ2-6
CASSFRDSGANVLTF
TGCGCCAGCAGCTTCAGGGACTCTGGGGCCAACGTCCTGACTTTC
>once|TRBD1|TRBV18|TRBJ1-1
CASSPGGQVGEAFF
TGTGCCAGCTCACCTGGTGGACAGGTGGGCGAAGCTTTCTTT
>-|-|TRBV19|TRBJ2-6
CASGPYTHSGANVLTF
TGTGCCAGTGGGCCCTACACCCACTCTGGGGCCAACGTCCTGACTTTC
>-|-|TRBV5-1|TRBJ2-3
CASSARETDTQYF
TGCGCCAGCAGCGCCAGGGAAACAGATACGCAGTATTTT
>-|TRBD2|TRBV5-1|TRBJ2-5
CASSMRTSGSLETQYF
TGCGCCAGCAGCATGAGGACTAGCGGGAGTCTGGAGACCCAGTACTTC
>-|TRBD1|TRBV9|TRBJ1-2
CASSVGQGDYGYTF
TGTGCCAGCAGCGTAGGACAGGGGGACTATGGCTACACCTTC
>many|TRBD2|TRBV10-1|TRBJ2-7
CASSLTSGRTNEQYF
TGCGCCAGCAGTCTGACTAGCGGGAGGACTAACGAGCAGTACTTC
>-|-|TRBV2|TRBJ1-2
CASMTGYGYTF
TGTGCCAGCATGACAGGATATGGCTACACCTTC